These T cell receptor beta chains were read from a single sample in a study of shared clonotypes between healthy human individuals. Sequencing was performed with immunoSEQ multiplex PCR; in TCRdb, only in-frame clones are kept and a portion is missing. The sample contains about 2.1 million clones, roughly 91% of which appear only once. The sequencing input was naive CD8+ T cells from PBMCs. These receptors originate from a man younger than 35 in good health. Some clones in this sample may be carry-over from other donors' samples. Both conserved end residues are part of each CDR3. A D gene is named only where the DNA matches it firmly. Size is omitted from some rows. Given values are once, few, many or a class for expanded clones.

V: TRBV27
size: NA
D: NA
J: TRBJ2-3
CDR3: CASSFLADSTDTQYF
DNA: TGTGCCAGCAGTTTCTTAGCGGATAGCACAGATACGCAGTATTTT

V: TRBV11-2
size: NA
D: NA
J: TRBJ1-1
CDR3: CASSLESVEFMNTEAFF
DNA: TGTGCCAGCAGCTTAGAATCCGTGGAGTTCATGAACACTGAAGCTTTCTTT

V: TRBV9
size: NA
D: TRBD2
J: TRBJ2-2
CDR3: CASSIPSEAGNTGELFF
DNA: TGTGCCAGCAGCATTCCTTCCGAAGCGGGAAACACCGGGGAGCTGTTTTTT

V: TRBV15
size: NA
D: NA
J: TRBJ2-5
CDR3: CATSRDFGAAVFQETQYF
DNA: TGTGCCACCAGCAGAGATTTTGGAGCGGCTGTTTTCCAAGAGACCCAGTACTTC

V: TRBV27
size: NA
D: TRBD1
J: TRBJ1-5
CDR3: CASRPGTGAYSNQPQHF
DNA: TGTGCCAGCCGCCCCGGGACAGGGGCCTATAGCAATCAGCCCCAGCATTTT

V: TRBV11-2
size: NA
D: NA
J: TRBJ1-1
CDR3: CASSLALGRGPLNTEAFF
DNA: TGTGCCAGCAGCTTAGCGTTGGGCAGGGGCCCTCTCAACACTGAAGCTTTCTTT

V: TRBV29-1
size: few
D: NA
J: TRBJ1-1
CDR3: CSIYGAGVDAFF
DNA: TGCAGCATTTACGGGGCAGGGGTGGACGCTTTCTTT

V: TRBV9
size: NA
D: TRBD1
J: TRBJ2-1
CDR3: CASSVVGTGSYNEQFF
DNA: TGTGCCAGCAGCGTAGTAGGGACAGGCTCCTACAATGAGCAGTTCTTC

V: TRBV5-1
size: NA
D: NA
J: TRBJ1-1
CDR3: CASSQGPALNTEAFF
DNA: TGCGCCAGCAGCCAGGGGCCCGCCTTGAACACTGAAGCTTTCTTT

V: TRBV27
size: NA
D: TRBD2
J: TRBJ2-2
CDR3: CASSSGTSGRGELFF
DNA: TGTGCCAGCAGTTCCGGGACTAGCGGTAGGGGGGAGCTGTTTTTT

V: TRBV28
size: NA
D: TRBD2
J: TRBJ2-2
CDR3: CASLPIPAGPTGELFF
DNA: TGTGCCAGCCTTCCTATCCCAGCGGGGCCCACCGGGGAGCTGTTTTTT

V: TRBV10-3
size: NA
D: NA
J: TRBJ1-5
CDR3: CAISSPGDQPQHF
DNA: TGTGCCATCAGCTCGCCGGGTGATCAGCCCCAGCATTTT

V: TRBV7-9
size: NA
D: NA
J: TRBJ2-5
CDR3: CASSSRGWGELYF
DNA: TGTGCCAGCAGCTCACGAGGTTGGGGGGAACTGTACTTC

V: TRBV4-1
size: once
D: NA
J: TRBJ1-5
CDR3: CASSLQESGFQPQHF
DNA: TGCGCCAGCAGCTTACAGGAGTCAGGGTTTCAGCCCCAGCATTTT

V: TRBV28
size: NA
D: TRBD2
J: TRBJ2-2
CDR3: CASRKAGTSGRAHWNTGELFF
DNA: TGTGCCAGCAGGAAGGCCGGGACTAGCGGGAGGGCCCATTGGAACACCGGGGAGCTGTTTTTT

V: TRBV10-2
size: NA
D: NA
J: TRBJ2-1
CDR3: CASTTSGTGPAFF
DNA: TGCGCCAGCACCACCTCCGGGACTGGTCCCGCGTTCTTC

V: TRBV6-4
size: NA
D: NA
J: TRBJ1-5
CDR3: CASSLQGGNQPQHF
DNA: TGTGCCAGCAGTCTACAGGGTGGCAATCAGCCCCAGCATTTT